The 5 T cell receptor beta chains below come from one sample, sequenced in a study of blood T cell repertoires in COVID-19. Method: immunoSEQ multiplex PCR; TCRdb's copy keeps in-frame clones and lacks some. The sample contains fewer than 130,000 clones, 65% to 80% of which appear only once. Sample: peripheral blood. All receptors come from a woman in her sixties with acute or convalescent COVID-19.

This chain uses TRBV10-2 with TRBJ1-1; D is uncertain. The CDR3 extends over 13 amino acids. Germline V gives CDR1 WSHSY, CDR2 SAAADI. The V end was cut by 0 bases, the J end by 5 bases, with 7 bases between. The CDR3 coding sequence is TGCGCCAGCAGTGAGTCGACAAGGACTGAAGCTTTCTTT. Protein product: CASSESTRTEAFF.

The genes are TRBV27 and TRBJ1-2; 7 bases line up with TRBD1. This CDR3 spans 14 amino acids. Looked up from germline, CDR1 is MNHEY and CDR2 is SMNVEV (reference sequence). V trimming: 5 bases; J trimming: 7 bases; junction bases outside the gene matches: 10. DNA for the CDR3: TGTGCCAGCAGTCCAGGGGGATGGGGGAGTGGCTACACCTTC. This sequence encodes CASSPGGWGSGYTF.

The chain is built from TRBV13 and TRBJ2-7; a possible D gene is TRBD1 (6 bases). The CDR3 totals 14 residues. The V end was cut by 0 bases, the J end by 6 bases, with 12 bases between. CDR1 is PRHDT and CDR2 is FYEKMQ in the germline V gene (reference sequence). CDR3 nucleotides: TGTGCCAGCAGCTTAGGTCAGGGGTTACGCGAGCAGTACTTC. Translating it yields CASSLGQGLREQYF. Full variable domain (missing parts from reference TRBV13 and TRBJ2-7): AAGVIQSPRHLIKEKRETATLKCYPIPRHDTVYWYQQGPGQDPQFLISFYEKMQSDKGSIPDRFSAQQFSDYHSELNMSSLELGDSALYFCASSLGQGLREQYFGPGTRLTVT.

V gene TRBV7-9 combines with J gene TRBJ2-2, with D possibly being TRBD2 (7 bases). CDR1 SEHNR and CDR2 FQNEAQ come from the germline V gene (reference sequence). V lost 1 base and J 3 bases, leaving 12 bases between the germline ends. The CDR3 is 16 amino acids. The CDR3 coding sequence is TGTGCCAGCAGCTTAGTGGCGGGGGCGGACACCGGGGAGCTGTTTTTT. This encodes CASSLVAGADTGELFF.

The chain links TRBV7-2 to TRBJ1-6; 8 nucleotides agree with TRBD1. This CDR3 region has 16 residues. The V and J ends lost 6 bases and 7 bases, in that order; junction bases with no gene match: 11. CDR1 is SGHTA, CDR2 FQGNSA, per germline. CDR3 sequence: CASSSQGAQLNSPLHF. CDR3 DNA sequence: TGTGCCAGCAGTTCTCAGGGGGCCCAATTAAATTCACCCCTCCACTTT.